Shown below are 24 T cell receptor beta chains from a single sample sequenced in a study of PD-L1 blockade in urothelial cancer. Produced via immunoSEQ multiplex PCR; TCRdb's table is partial and in-frame only. This table holds around 130,000 clones, 84% found once. The time point here: pretreatment peripheral blood. The sequenced sample was PBMCs, obtained around atezolizumab (anti-PD-L1) treatment. These TCRs come from a man aged 50 to 60 with urothelial cancer.

V is TRBV5-6 and J is TRBJ2-7, with 7 bases that match TRBD1. Unmatched junction bases numbered 9, after V lost 4 bases and J lost 5 bases. Per germline, CDR1 SGHDT and CDR2 YYEEEE. CDR3 size: 14 residues. CDR3 region: CASSAVGQPNEQYF. CDR3 DNA sequence: TGTGCCAGCAGCGCTGTGGGACAGCCCAACGAGCAGTACTTC.

As DNA, the CDR3 is TGTGCCAGCAGCTTTGGCGGAGTGGCCTACAATGAGCAGTTCTTC. Its translation: CASSFGGVAYNEQFF. The rearrangement joins TRBV11-3 to TRBJ2-1; unclear D gene. V was pared by 3 bases and J by 2 bases, with 11 bases between. Germline CDR1 and CDR2: SGHNT and YENEEA. The CDR3 loop spans 15 amino acids. Variable domain in full (rest from reference TRBV11-3 and TRBJ2-1): EAGVVQSPRYKIIEKKQPVAFWCNPISGHNTLYWYLQNLGQGPELLIRYENEEAVDDSQLPKDRFSAERLKGVDSTLKIQPAELGDSAVYLCASSFGGVAYNEQFFGPGTRLTVL.

This clone was picked up a small number of times. This chain joins TRBV13 and TRBJ2-5; 9 bases are a match to TRBD1. J lost 4 bases, V lost 4 bases, and 4 bases had no gene match. Germline V gene data show CDR1 as PRHDT and CDR2 as FYEKMQ (reference sequence). CDR3 size: 14 residues. The CDR3 here is CASSWGTGRETQYF. The DNA for the CDR3 is TGTGCCAGCAGCTGGGGGACAGGGAGAGAGACCCAGTACTTC.

This clone was recorded once. The rearrangement joins TRBV9 to TRBJ2-5; 9 bases map to TRBD2. CDR1 and CDR2 from the germline V gene are SGDLS and YYNGEE. J lost 0 bases, V lost 2 bases, and 8 bases had no gene match. This CDR3 comprises 17 residues. CDR3 loop: CASSVGVAGEYQETQYF. The CDR3 DNA reads TGTGCCAGCAGCGTGGGGGTAGCGGGGGAGTACCAAGAGACCCAGTACTTC.

This clone was counted a single time. J is TRBJ2-2 and V is TRBV28; 15 bases match TRBD2. V lost 5 bases and J lost 7; bases outside the gene matches: 8. Germline CDR1 and CDR2: MDHEN and SYDVKM. This CDR3 has 17 amino acids. CDR3 protein: CASSRTSGRAGVGELFF. The CDR3 DNA is TGTGCCAGCAGTAGGACTAGCGGGAGGGCCGGGGTCGGGGAGCTGTTTTTT.

This clone was recorded once. The rearrangement uses TRBV7-2 and TRBJ2-7, with D maybe TRBD2 (7 bases). The CDR3 covers 15 residues. The germline V gene has CDR1 SGHTA and CDR2 FQGNSA. The V end was cut by 0 bases, the J end by 1 base, with 10 bases between. The CDR3, as DNA: TGTGCCAGCAGCTTAGCAGGGGGGGGGTCCTACGAGCAGTACTTC. Translation: CASSLAGGGSYEQYF.

This clone was observed a single time. V usage is TRBV11-2 and J usage is TRBJ2-3; a weak D match, TRBD2 (5 bases). The CDR3 has 15 amino acids. The V and J ends lost 4 bases and 1 base respectively, with 12 bases between them. Germline V CDR1 and CDR2: SGHAT, FQNNGV. CDR3 sequence (DNA): TGTGCCAGCAGCTCCGAGGACTTTGGCACAGATACGCAGTATTTT. It translates to CASSSEDFGTDTQYF.

The rearrangement links TRBV2 to TRBJ2-7; D is perhaps TRBD1 (6 bases). This CDR3 region has 14 residues. In germline, CDR1 is SNHLY, CDR2 FYNNEI. V was cut by 6 bases and J by 2 bases, with 14 bases left in between. CDR3 coding DNA: TGTGCCAGCAGGCCCCGACAGGCGACCTACGAGCAGTACTTC. This translates into CASRPRQATYEQYF.

The V and J genes are TRBV9 and TRBJ1-6, with no clear D. Germline values: CDR1 SGDLS, CDR2 YYNGEE. The CDR3 loop spans 14 amino acids. V gave up 0 bases and J gave up 11 bases, with 12 bases separating them. Here the CDR3 DNA reads TGTGCCAGCAGCGTAGGACAAGAGCTTACACCCCTCCACTTT. Translated: CASSVGQELTPLHF.

The V and J genes are TRBV9 and TRBJ1-3, with 10 positions matching TRBD1. J was trimmed by 4 bases and V by 0 bases; bases with no gene match: 4. The germline CDR1 and CDR2 sequences are SGDLS and YYNGEE. There are 16 residues in the CDR3. This CDR3 reads CASSVGQGARGNTIYF. The CDR3 bases are TGTGCCAGCAGCGTAGGACAGGGGGCGCGAGGAAACACCATATATTTT.

The J gene is TRBJ2-7, the V gene TRBV21-1; the table names TRBD2, a call not compared with the DNA. TRBV21-1 is classified as a pseudogene. CDR3 length equals 14 residues. CDR3 residues: CASSKGGVSYEQYF. CDR3 nucleotide sequence: TGTGCCAGCAGCAAGGGAGGGGTCTCCTACGAGCAGTACTTC.

The V and J genes are TRBV28 and TRBJ2-7, with TRBD1 matching 7 bases. Germline values: CDR1 MDHEN, CDR2 SYDVKM. Trimming removed 3 bases from V and 5 bases from J; junction bases left unmatched: 7. The CDR3 extends over 14 amino acids. CDR3 sequence: CASSLIQGSHEQYF. The CDR3 DNA follows: TGTGCCAGCAGTTTGATACAGGGGTCCCACGAGCAGTACTTC.

This clone was picked up a small number of times. The chain carries TRBV6-5 and TRBJ1-6; 8 nucleotides match TRBD1. V dropped 7 bases and J dropped 3; count of bases not matched to a gene: 5. Looked up from germline, CDR1 is MNHEY and CDR2 is SVGAGI. The CDR3 runs 15 residues. The CDR3 nucleotides are TGTGCCAGCACCACCGACAGGGGCTATAATTCACCCCTCCACTTT. Translation gives CASTTDRGYNSPLHF.

The CDR3 is CASSVALAGVISTDTQYF. CDR3 bases: TGTGCCAGCAGCGTAGCCCTAGCGGGCGTCATCAGCACAGATACGCAGTATTTT. The chain uses TRBV9 and TRBJ2-3; 8 bases fit TRBD2. Germline V gene lookup returns CDR1 SGDLS and CDR2 YYNGEE. This CDR3 region has 18 residues. Unmatched junction bases numbered 9, after V lost 0 bases and J lost 0 bases. Full variable domain (remainder filled in from reference TRBV9 and TRBJ2-3): DSGVTQTPKHLITATGQRVTLRCSPRSGDLSVYWYQQSLDQGLQFLIQYYNGEERAKGNILERFSAQQFPDLHSELNLSSLELGDSALYFCASSVALAGVISTDTQYFGPGTRLTVL.

The CDR3 loop is CASTKQQGTSTEAFF. DNA for the CDR3: TGTGCCAGCACCAAACAACAGGGGACTAGCACTGAAGCTTTCTTT. The rearrangement joins TRBV28 to TRBJ1-1, with TRBD1 matching over 7 bases. The CDR3 is made up of 15 amino acids. CDR1 and CDR2 (germline): MDHEN, SYDVKM. Trimming removed 7 bases from V and 4 bases from J; junction bases left unmatched: 12.

This clone has a handful of counts. The rearrangement links TRBV11-1 to TRBJ2-1; possible D gene TRBD1, 5 bases. This CDR3 has 13 residues. V was shortened by 2 bases and J by 10 bases, with 12 bases between the two germline ends. CDR1 and CDR2 (germline): SGHAT, FQDESV (reference sequence). CDR3 nucleotide sequence: TGTGCCAGCAGCTTAAGGACGGCAGGGGAGCAGTTCTTC. Translating gives CASSLRTAGEQFF.

This chain uses TRBV7-6 with TRBJ2-1; 8 bases align to TRBD1. Losses at the gene ends were 4 bases for V and 7 bases for J; bases not matched to a gene: 0. Germline CDR1 reads SGHVS; CDR2 reads FNYEAQ. CDR3 length equals 12 residues. The CDR3 DNA is TGTGCCAGCAGCTGGACAGGGAATGAGCAGTTCTTC. Translated: CASSWTGNEQFF.

The gene calls are TRBV5-1 and TRBJ1-6, with D hard to call. CDR3 length equals 15 residues. The germline V and J ends were trimmed by 0 bases and 4 bases, with 8 bases remaining between them. Germline V gene sequence: CDR1 SGHRS, CDR2 YFSETQ. Here the CDR3 reads CASSLDGDYNSPLHF. The CDR3 DNA follows: TGCGCCAGCAGCTTGGACGGAGATTATAATTCACCCCTCCACTTT.

This clone was recorded once. V usage is TRBV11-2 and J usage is TRBJ1-4; 7 nucleotides align to TRBD1. This CDR3 spans 16 amino acids. The trim removed 1 base at V and 8 bases at J, leaving 10 bases unmatched. Germline assignment: CDR1 SGHAT and CDR2 FQNNGV. The CDR3 DNA sequence: TGTGCCAGCAGCTTAGTCGGCCGACAGGGTGGCGAAAAACTGTTTTTT. Translation gives CASSLVGRQGGEKLFF.

The J gene is TRBJ2-7, the V gene TRBV19; 9 nucleotides agree with TRBD2. The trim removed 1 base at V and 3 bases at J, leaving 4 bases unmatched. The germline V gene has CDR1 LNHDA and CDR2 SQIVND (reference sequence). The CDR3 is 15 residues long. CDR3 region: CASSIGLADLYEQYF. The CDR3 bases are TGTGCCAGTAGTATAGGACTAGCGGACCTCTACGAGCAGTACTTC. Supplemented by reference TRBV19 and TRBJ2-7, the full variable domain reads DGGITQSPKYLFRKEGQNVTLSCEQNLNHDAMYWYRQDPGQGLRLIYYSQIVNDFQKGDIAEGYSVSREKKESFPLTVTSAQKNPTAFYLCASSIGLADLYEQYFGPGTRLTVT.

This clone has more than one count but fewer than ten. The V gene is TRBV6-5, the J gene TRBJ1-5, with a weak D call TRBD1 (6 bases). Trimming stripped 5 bases from V and 3 bases from J, with 14 bases between. The CDR3 loop spans 15 amino acids. Germline CDR1 and CDR2: MNHEY and SVGAGI. CDR3 sequence reads: CASSPSGAINQPQHF. CDR3 DNA: TGTGCCAGCAGTCCCTCAGGGGCGATCAATCAGCCCCAGCATTTT.

J is TRBJ2-1 and V is TRBV5-4; 8 positions match TRBD2. The CDR3 loop spans 14 amino acids. The J segment lost 4 bases and the V segment lost 2 bases, leaving 2 bases of the junction unmatched. Germline-derived CDR1 and CDR2 are SGHNT and YYREEE (reference sequence). In DNA, the CDR3 is TGTGCCAGCAGCTTTAGCGGGGCTTACAATGAGCAGTTCTTC. It yields the protein CASSFSGAYNEQFF.

The gene calls are TRBV28 and TRBJ2-7; TRBD2 aligns across 13 bases. The CDR3 extends over 15 amino acids. Trimming took 3 bases from V and 2 from J; bases not matched to a gene: 1. Germline V gene sequence: CDR1 MDHEN, CDR2 SYDVKM. CDR3: CASSLGLAGTYEQYF. The CDR3 nucleotides read TGTGCCAGCAGTTTGGGACTAGCGGGGACCTACGAGCAGTACTTC.

The chain is built from TRBV28 and TRBJ1-5, with D possibly TRBD1 on 5 matching bases. V was cut by 6 bases and J by 1 base, with 10 bases left in between. Germline CDR1 is MDHEN and CDR2 is SYDVKM. This CDR3 contains 14 residues. CDR3 sequence reads: CASRLGGSNQPQHF. The CDR3 coding sequence is TGTGCCAGCAGATTGGGGGGGAGCAATCAGCCCCAGCATTTT.